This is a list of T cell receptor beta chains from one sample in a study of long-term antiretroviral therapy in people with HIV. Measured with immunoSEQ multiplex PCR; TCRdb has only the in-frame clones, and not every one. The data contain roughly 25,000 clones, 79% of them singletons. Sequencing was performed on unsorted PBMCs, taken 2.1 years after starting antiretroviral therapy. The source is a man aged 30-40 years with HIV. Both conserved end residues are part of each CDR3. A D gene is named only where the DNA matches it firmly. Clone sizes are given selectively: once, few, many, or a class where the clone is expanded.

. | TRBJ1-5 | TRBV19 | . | CASSKAGASNQPQHF | TGTGCCAGTAGTAAGGCAGGGGCCAGCAATCAGCCCCAGCATTTT
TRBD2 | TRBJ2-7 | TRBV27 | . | CASSLSTGGRYEQYF | TGTGCCAGCAGTTTATCGACGGGGGGGCGCTACGAGCAGTACTTC
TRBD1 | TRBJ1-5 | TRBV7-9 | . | CASSPQGQFNQPQHF | TGTGCCAGCAGCCCACAGGGACAGTTCAATCAGCCCCAGCATTTT
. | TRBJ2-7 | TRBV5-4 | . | CASSLVGRASERAYEQYF | TGTGCCAGCAGCTTGGTCGGCAGGGCGAGCGAACGGGCCTACGAGCAGTACTTC
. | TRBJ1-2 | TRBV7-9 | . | CASSSNLYYNGYTF | TGTGCCAGCAGCTCCAACCTGTACTACAATGGCTACACCTTC
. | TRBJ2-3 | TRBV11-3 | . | CASSYDGSDTQYF | TGTGCCAGCAGCTACGACGGGTCAGATACGCAGTATTTT
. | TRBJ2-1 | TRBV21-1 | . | CASSKQGGLPEGIYNEQFF | TGTGCCAGCAGCAAACAAGGGGGACTGCCTGAGGGCATCTACAATGAGCAGTTCTTC
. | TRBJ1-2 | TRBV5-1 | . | CASSLAGGEYGYTF | TGCGCCAGCAGCTTGGCCGGGGGGGAGTATGGCTACACCTTC
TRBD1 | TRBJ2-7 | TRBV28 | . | CASRGAGTGGYEQYF | TGTGCCAGCAGGGGGGCCGGGACAGGGGGCTACGAGCAGTACTTC
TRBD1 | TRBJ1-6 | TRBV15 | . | CATSRGRGTGGFNSPLHF | TGTGCCACCAGCAGGGGCAGAGGGACAGGGGGTTTCAATTCACCCCTCCACTTT
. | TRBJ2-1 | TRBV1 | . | CTSSQEDKSSYNEQFF | TGCACCAGCAGCCAAGAGGACAAGAGCTCCTACAATGAGCAGTTCTTC
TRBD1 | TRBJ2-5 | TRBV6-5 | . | CASSYEAGGTETQYF | TGTGCCAGCAGTTACGAGGCAGGGGGCACAGAGACCCAGTACTTC
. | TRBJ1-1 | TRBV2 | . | CASSPYTEAFF | TGTGCCAGCAGTCCTTACACTGAAGCTTTCTTT
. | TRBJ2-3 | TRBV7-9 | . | CASIDNTDTQYF | TGTGCCAGCATCGACAACACAGATACGCAGTATTTT
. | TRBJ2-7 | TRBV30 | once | CAWSGLGQEGYEQYF | TGTGCCTGGAGTGGCCTAGGACAGGAGGGGTACGAGCAGTACTTC
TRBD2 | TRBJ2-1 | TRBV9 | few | CASSVATSGNYNEQFF | TGTGCCAGCAGCGTAGCGACTAGCGGGAACTACAATGAGCAGTTCTTC
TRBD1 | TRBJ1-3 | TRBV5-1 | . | CASSSGQGSSGNTIYF | TGCGCCAGCAGCTCCGGACAGGGATCGTCTGGAAACACCATATATTTT
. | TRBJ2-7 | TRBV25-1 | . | CASSEYRSPYEQYF | TGTGCCAGCAGTGAATACAGGAGCCCGTACGAGCAGTACTTC
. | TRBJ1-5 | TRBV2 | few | CASSHRSPQPQHF | TGTGCCAGCAGTCACAGGTCGCCTCAGCCCCAGCATTTT
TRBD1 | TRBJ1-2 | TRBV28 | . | CASSQSNRGHYGYTF | TGTGCCAGCAGCCAAAGCAACAGGGGACACTATGGCTACACCTTC
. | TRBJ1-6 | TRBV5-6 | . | CASSRGSTPYNSPLHF | TGTGCCAGCAGCCGGGGGAGCACGCCCTATAATTCACCCCTCCACTTT
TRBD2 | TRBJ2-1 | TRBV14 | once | CASSPSAGGGNEQFF | TGTGCCAGCAGCCCATCCGCGGGAGGTGGAAATGAGCAGTTCTTC
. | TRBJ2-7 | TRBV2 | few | CASNGHGYEQYF | TGTGCCAGCAATGGACACGGATACGAGCAGTACTTC
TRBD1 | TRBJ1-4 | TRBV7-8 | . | CASSLALAGGAKKLFF | TGTGCCAGCAGCTTGGCCCTCGCAGGGGGCGCAAAAAAACTGTTTTTT
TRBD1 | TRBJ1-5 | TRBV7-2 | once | CASSSQGAGNQPQHF | TGTGCCAGCAGCTCTCAGGGGGCGGGCAATCAGCCCCAGCATTTT
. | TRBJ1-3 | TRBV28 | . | CASTGSGNTIYF | TGTGCCAGCACCGGCTCTGGAAACACCATATATTTT
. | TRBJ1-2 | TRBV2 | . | CASISPAKDGYTF | TGTGCCAGCATCAGTCCCGCCAAGGATGGCTACACCTTC
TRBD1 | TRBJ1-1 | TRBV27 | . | CASSQGPGQGVNTEAFF | TGTGCCAGCAGCCAAGGCCCGGGACAGGGGGTGAACACTGAAGCTTTCTTT
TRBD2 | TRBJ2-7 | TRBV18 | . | CASSQRTSGSTYEQYF | TGTGCCAGCTCACAACGGACTAGCGGGAGCACCTACGAGCAGTACTTC
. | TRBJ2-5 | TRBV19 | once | CASSIGSGRETQYF | TGTGCCAGTAGTATCGGGAGTGGCCGGGAGACCCAGTACTTC
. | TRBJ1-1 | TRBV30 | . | CAWSGGASLNTEAFF | TGTGCCTGGAGTGGGGGGGCCAGTTTGAACACTGAAGCTTTCTTT
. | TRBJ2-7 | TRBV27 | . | CASSLLGGPEQYF | TGTGCCAGCAGTTTATTGGGAGGACCCGAGCAGTACTTC
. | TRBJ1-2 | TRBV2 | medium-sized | CASTKGRENYGYTF | TGTGCCAGCACGAAGGGCAGGGAGAACTATGGCTACACCTTC
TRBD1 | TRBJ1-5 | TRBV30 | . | CAWSAGQSYSNQPQHF | TGTGCCTGGAGCGCGGGACAGTCATATAGCAATCAGCCCCAGCATTTT
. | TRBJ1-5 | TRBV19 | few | CASSIASLDNQPQHF | TGTGCCAGTAGTATTGCCAGTCTAGACAATCAGCCCCAGCATTTT
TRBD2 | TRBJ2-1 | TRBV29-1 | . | CSAQRETLNEQFF | TGCAGCGCCCAGCGGGAGACCCTTAATGAGCAGTTCTTC
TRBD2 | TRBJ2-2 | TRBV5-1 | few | CASTERGGNTGELFF | TGCGCCAGCACTGAGCGGGGCGGGAACACCGGGGAGCTGTTTTTT
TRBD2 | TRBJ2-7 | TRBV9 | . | CASSVGDSGSRDEQYF | TGTGCCAGCAGCGTAGGGGATAGCGGGAGTAGGGACGAGCAGTACTTC
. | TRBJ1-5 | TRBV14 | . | CASSQDTRVDRSNQPQHF | TGTGCCAGCAGCCAAGATACACGGGTGGACCGTAGCAATCAGCCCCAGCATTTT
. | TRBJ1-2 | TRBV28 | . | CASSPSRQPNYGYTF | TGTGCCAGCAGTCCCTCTCGACAGCCGAACTATGGCTACACCTTC
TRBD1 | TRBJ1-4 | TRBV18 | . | CASSPLTGRNEKLFF | TGTGCCAGCTCACCTTTGACAGGGCGAAATGAAAAACTGTTTTTT
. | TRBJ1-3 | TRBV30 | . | CAWSVPAGRNTIYF | TGTGCCTGGAGTGTACCGGCGGGGAGAAACACCATATATTTT
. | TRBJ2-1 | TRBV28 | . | CASSLYPPDGQFF | TGTGCCAGCAGTTTATATCCCCCGGATGGGCAGTTCTTC
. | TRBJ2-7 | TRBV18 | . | CASSPVSGTVISYEQYF | TGTGCCAGCTCACCAGTCTCTGGGACGGTGATCTCCTACGAGCAGTACTTC
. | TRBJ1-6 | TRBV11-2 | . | CASSFEGYNSPLHF | TGTGCCAGCAGCTTCGAGGGGTACAATTCACCCCTCCACTTT
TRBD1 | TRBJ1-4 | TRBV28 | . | CASSLFPQGGATNEKLFF | TGTGCCAGCAGTTTGTTCCCCCAGGGGGGTGCAACTAATGAAAAACTGTTTTTT
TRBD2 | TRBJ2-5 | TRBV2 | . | CASSPGLALPQYF | TGTGCCAGCAGCCCCGGACTAGCCTTACCCCAGTACTTC
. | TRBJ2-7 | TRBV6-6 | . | CASSYSGGQSYEQYF | TGTGCCAGCAGTTACTCCGGGGGACAATCCTACGAGCAGTACTTC
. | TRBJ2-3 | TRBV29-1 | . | CSAVAGTDTQYF | TGCAGCGCCGTAGCGGGCACAGATACGCAGTATTTT
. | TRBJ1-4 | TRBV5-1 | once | CASSLELGDNEKLFF | TGCGCCAGCAGCTTGGAACTGGGGGATAATGAAAAACTGTTTTTT
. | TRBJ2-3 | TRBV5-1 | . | CASSLKGFTDTQYF | TGCGCCAGCAGCTTAAAAGGGTTCACAGATACGCAGTATTTT
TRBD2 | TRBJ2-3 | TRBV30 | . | CAWSPGGLAAQYF | TGTGCCTGGAGCCCCGGCGGACTAGCGGCGCAGTATTTT
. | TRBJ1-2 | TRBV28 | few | CASSLSSYGYTF | TGTGCCAGCAGTTTATCCTCCTATGGCTACACCTTC
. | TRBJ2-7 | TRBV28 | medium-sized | CASGDSDYEQYF | TGTGCCAGTGGAGACAGTGACTACGAGCAGTACTTC
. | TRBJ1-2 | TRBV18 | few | CASSPTTEGGGYTF | TGTGCCAGCTCACCAACAACAGAGGGCGGTGGCTACACCTTC
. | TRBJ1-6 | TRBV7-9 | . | CASREGNSPLHF | TGTGCCTCTAGGGAGGGTAATTCACCCCTCCACTTT
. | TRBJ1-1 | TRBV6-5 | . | CASKGGGGRNTEAFF | TGTGCCAGCAAGGGGGGCGGGGGCAGGAACACTGAAGCTTTCTTT
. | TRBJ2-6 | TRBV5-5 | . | CASSVASSGANVLTF | TGTGCCAGCAGTGTAGCGAGCTCTGGGGCCAACGTCCTGACTTTC
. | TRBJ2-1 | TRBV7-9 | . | CASSTLMDEQFF | TGTGCCAGCAGCACTCTAATGGATGAGCAGTTCTTC
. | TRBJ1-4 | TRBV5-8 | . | CASSGPRVRNEKLFF | TGTGCCAGCAGCGGACCCAGGGTACGCAATGAAAAACTGTTTTTT